This is a list of T cell receptor beta chains from one sample in a study of T cells in Graves' hyperthyroidism and ophthalmopathy. In TCRdb, the multiplex PCR reads were re-called with MiXCR into one record per CDR3 protein. The sample has roughly 570,000 distinct CDR3 sequences, around 42% seen once. Material for sequencing was peripheral blood or thyroid tissue (not recorded which). These receptors were obtained from an adult woman with Graves' disease, either hyperthyroidism or ophthalmopathy (not recorded which). Each CDR3 is given with its conserved first and last residue. The order of the fields is D gene, CDR3 length, J gene, V gene, clone size, CDR3 protein. D genes are given only for firm matches. Part of the rows lack a size; the others show once, few, many or a class for expanded clones.

TRBD1	12	TRBJ1-1	TRBV20-1	NA	CGASQGVDEASF
TRBD2	14	TRBJ2-5	TRBV2	NA	CASRKGLASETQYF
NA	14	TRBJ1-2	TRBV12-3/TRBV12-4	NA	CASSLTGSQYGYTF
TRBD1	18	TRBJ1-1	TRBV7-9	NA	CASSNSDPAGQGNTEAFF
NA	15	TRBJ2-2	TRBV7-3	many	CASSLGGGNTGELFF
TRBD2	15	TRBJ2-7	TRBV7-9	many	CASSSRLAPSYEQYF
NA	15	TRBJ1-2	TRBV7-2	many	CASSLAAGRESGYTF
NA	15	TRBJ1-4	TRBV6-6	many	CASSSMTGGGEKLFF
TRBD1	15	TRBJ2-5	TRBV20-1	NA	CSAWDRGRPGETQYF
TRBD1	22	TRBJ1-5	TRBV7-9	few	CASSSSLMGPGQGAFGNQPQHF
NA	13	TRBJ1-2	TRBV6-5	many	CASSYKGTYGYTF
TRBD1	14	TRBJ2-2	TRBV12-3/TRBV12-4	NA	CASQWTGSTGELFF
TRBD1	14	TRBJ1-1	TRBV4-1	many	CASSQDQDRGEAFF
NA	16	TRBJ2-5	TRBV5-1	many	CASSLASGGREETQYF
NA	13	TRBJ1-2	TRBV13	NA	CASRGADNYGYTF
TRBD2	17	TRBJ2-5	TRBV15	once	CATSSRLAGGPKGTQYF
TRBD1	15	TRBJ2-7	TRBV5-4	many	CASSGAGTGPYEQYF
NA	16	TRBJ1-3	TRBV18	NA	CASSPGREYSGNTIYF
TRBD1	14	TRBJ2-2	TRBV5-1	many	CASKAQGVTGELFF
TRBD1	14	TRBJ1-1	TRBV7-9	NA	CASSRQGRDTEAFF
NA	16	TRBJ2-5	TRBV6-5	NA	CASSRTQEGMMETQYF
TRBD1	15	TRBJ2-7	TRBV7-3	many	CASSHGQGVAYEQYF
NA	17	TRBJ2-1	TRBV2	few	CASSAGLYRGGNNEQFF
TRBD2	18	TRBJ2-7	TRBV20-1	many	CSARHPERGGWALYEQYF
NA	13	TRBJ1-6	TRBV20-1	NA	CSARNYGDSPLHF
NA	13	TRBJ2-5	TRBV7-9	many	CASSLESPETQYF
NA	15	TRBJ2-3	TRBV7-2	many	CASSSRVVGTDTQYF
TRBD1	12	TRBJ2-7	TRBV29-1	NA	CSATTGGPEQYF
TRBD1	17	TRBJ2-7	TRBV7-3	NA	CASRSLIGTADSYEQYF
NA	14	TRBJ2-5	TRBV20-1	NA	CSASRGSIWETQYF
NA	14	TRBJ2-2	TRBV28	many	CASSPPRDTGELFF
TRBD2	17	TRBJ2-7	TRBV20-1	many	CSARDGRTSGFSYEQYF
NA	13	TRBJ1-1	TRBV10-3	NA	CAISPGGLTEAFF
NA	11	TRBJ1-5	TRBV7-9	few	CASSQDGPLHF
NA	17	TRBJ2-7	TRBV5-1	many	CASSLAGQGDNLYEQYF
TRBD1	15	TRBJ1-2	TRBV7-9	many	CASSSWDSTNYGYTF
TRBD2	14	TRBJ2-7	TRBV7-9	many	CASSPGTSSHEQYF
NA	14	TRBJ2-2	TRBV5-6	many	CASTAGDNTGELFF
NA	14	TRBJ1-5	TRBV10-2	NA	CASSEHSVDQPQHF
NA	13	TRBJ1-2	TRBV28	NA	CASSWYSNYGYTF
TRBD2	15	TRBJ2-7	TRBV11-2	many	CASTTWASGSYEQYF
TRBD1	16	TRBJ1-6	TRBV11-2	NA	CASSRLDRVGYSPLHF
NA	12	TRBJ2-7	TRBV20-1	many	CSARQVGYEQYF
TRBD1	14	TRBJ1-3	TRBV20-1	NA	CSARGQGEYNTIYF
NA	10	TRBJ1-1	TRBV6-6	many	CATYDTEAFF
NA	12	TRBJ1-2	TRBV20-1	many	CSASGDSYGYTF
TRBD1	14	TRBJ1-1	TRBV5-1	once	CTSSSDRVSVEAFF
NA	14	TRBJ1-4	TRBV6-5	few	CASSSRQRYEKLFF
TRBD1	15	TRBJ1-6	TRBV10-2	NA	CASSPDRVYNSPLHF